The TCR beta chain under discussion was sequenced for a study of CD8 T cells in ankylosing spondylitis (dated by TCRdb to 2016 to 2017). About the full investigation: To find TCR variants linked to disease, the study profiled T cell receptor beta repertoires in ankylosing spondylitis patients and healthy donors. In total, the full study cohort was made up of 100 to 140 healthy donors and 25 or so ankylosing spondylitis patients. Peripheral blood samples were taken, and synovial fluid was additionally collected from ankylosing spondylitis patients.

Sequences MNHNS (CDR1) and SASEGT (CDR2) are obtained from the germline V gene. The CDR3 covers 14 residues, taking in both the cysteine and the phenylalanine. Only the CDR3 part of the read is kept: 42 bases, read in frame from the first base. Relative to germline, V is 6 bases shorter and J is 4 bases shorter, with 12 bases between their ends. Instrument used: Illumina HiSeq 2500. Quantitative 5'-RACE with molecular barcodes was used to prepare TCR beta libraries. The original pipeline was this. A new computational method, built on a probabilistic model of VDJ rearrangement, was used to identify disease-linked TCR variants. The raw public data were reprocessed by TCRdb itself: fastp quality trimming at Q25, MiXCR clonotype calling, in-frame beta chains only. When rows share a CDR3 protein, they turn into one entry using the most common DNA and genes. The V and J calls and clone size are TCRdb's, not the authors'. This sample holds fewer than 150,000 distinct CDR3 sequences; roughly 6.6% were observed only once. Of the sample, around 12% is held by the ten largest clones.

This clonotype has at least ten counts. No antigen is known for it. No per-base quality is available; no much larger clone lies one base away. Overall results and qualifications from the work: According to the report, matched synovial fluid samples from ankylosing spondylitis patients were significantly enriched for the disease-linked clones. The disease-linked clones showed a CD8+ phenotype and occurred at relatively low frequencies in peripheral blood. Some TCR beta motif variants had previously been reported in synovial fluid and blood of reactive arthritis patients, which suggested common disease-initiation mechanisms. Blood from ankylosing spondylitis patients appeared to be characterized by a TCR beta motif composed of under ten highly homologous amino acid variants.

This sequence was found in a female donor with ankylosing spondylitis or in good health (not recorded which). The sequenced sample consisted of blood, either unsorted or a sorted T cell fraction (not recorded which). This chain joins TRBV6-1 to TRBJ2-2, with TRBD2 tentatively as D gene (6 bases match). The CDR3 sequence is CASSSTSTTGELFF. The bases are TGTGCCAGCAGCTCCACTAGCACCACCGGGGAGCTGTTTTTT.